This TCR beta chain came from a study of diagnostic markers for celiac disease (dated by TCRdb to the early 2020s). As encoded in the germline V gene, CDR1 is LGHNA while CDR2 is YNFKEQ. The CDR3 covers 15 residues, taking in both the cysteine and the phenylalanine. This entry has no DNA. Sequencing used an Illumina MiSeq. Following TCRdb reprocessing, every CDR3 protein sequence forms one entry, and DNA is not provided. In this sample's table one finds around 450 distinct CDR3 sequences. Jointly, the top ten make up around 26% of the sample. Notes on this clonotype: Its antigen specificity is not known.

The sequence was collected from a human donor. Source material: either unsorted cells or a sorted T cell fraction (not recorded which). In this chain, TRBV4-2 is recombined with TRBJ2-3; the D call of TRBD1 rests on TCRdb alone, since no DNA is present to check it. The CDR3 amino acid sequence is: CASSQVGTSGDTQYF.